This T cell receptor (beta chain) was obtained from a study of CD8 T cells in ankylosing spondylitis. General study results and limits: Reported data indicate significant enrichment of disease-linked clones within matched ankylosing spondylitis synovial fluid. Apparently characteristic of ankylosing spondylitis blood was a TCR beta motif (under ten highly homologous variants). Prior work had noted some motif variants in reactive arthritis blood and synovial fluid.

Trimming took 8 bases from V and 7 from J; bases not matched to a gene: 13. The length of the CDR3 is 15 residues. Generation of TCR beta libraries employed quantitative 5'-RACE incorporating molecular barcodes. TCRdb itself ran the 5' RACE reads through MiXCR, one entry per CDR3 protein. The sample includes about 36,000 distinct CDR3 sequences, 13% of them seen just once. Concerning this clonotype itself: The target antigen is unknown.

The sequence was collected from a male donor with ankylosing spondylitis. The gene calls are TRBV12-3 or TRBV12-4 and TRBJ2-2, with TRBD1 matching over 7 bases. The sample taken for sequencing was synovial fluid, either unsorted or a sorted T cell fraction (not recorded which). CDR3: CASRRDRYLHGELFF. The DNA of the CDR3 is TGTGCCAGCCGCCGGGACAGATACCTTCACGGGGAGCTGTTTTTT.